Listed here are 27 T cell receptor beta chains from one sample, sequenced in a study of blood T cell repertoires in COVID-19. Here immunoSEQ multiplex PCR was the method, and the copy in TCRdb shows in-frame clones only, minus some. The table lists about 250,000 clones, 84% of them singletons, with roughly 1.4% in the top ten. Sequencing was carried out using peripheral blood. The receptors were gathered from a woman in her 40s who had recovered from COVID-19.

In its sample, this clone was seen a few times. V gene TRBV28 combines with J gene TRBJ2-7; TRBD1 agrees at 9 bases. CDR1 is MDHEN, CDR2 SYDVKM, per germline. V shed 2 bases and J 1 base; nucleotides not matched to a gene: 6. CDR3 length: 16 amino acids. The CDR3 here is CASSLTDRGRSYEQYF. DNA for the CDR3: TGTGCCAGCAGTTTAACCGACAGGGGGAGGTCCTACGAGCAGTACTTC.

V gene TRBV24-1 combines with J gene TRBJ2-3, with TRBD1 identical over 10 bases. The V segment lost 0 bases and the J segment 7 bases; nucleotides outside the gene matches: 12. The CDR3 has 18 residues. CDR1 is KGHDR, CDR2 SFDVKD, per germline. The CDR3 sequence: CATSDLGPPGTGAYTQYF. The CDR3 coding sequence is TGTGCCACCAGTGATTTGGGCCCTCCGGGGACAGGGGCATATACGCAGTATTTT.

The chain uses TRBV5-1 and TRBJ1-1, with D unresolved. Deletions cut 1 base from V and 1 base from J, with 8 bases between. The length of the CDR3 is 14 residues. Germline assignment: CDR1 SGHRS and CDR2 YFSETQ. The CDR3 protein is CASSLRFANTEAFF. The CDR3, as DNA: TGCGCCAGCAGCTTGCGGTTTGCGAACACTGAAGCTTTCTTT.

V and J are TRBV5-5 and TRBJ1-5, with 12 positions matching TRBD1. The CDR3 runs to 15 residues. Germline trimming cut 4 bases from V and 6 bases from J; bases unmatched to any gene: 5. Germline values: CDR1 SGHKS, CDR2 YYEKEE (reference sequence). The CDR3 bases are TGTGCCAGCAGCCGGGACAGGGGGCAAGGTCAGCCCCAGCATTTT. This encodes CASSRDRGQGQPQHF.

This clone was counted between two and nine times. This rearrangement joins TRBV5-4 to TRBJ1-2; D is possibly TRBD1 (6 bases). The CDR3 has 15 residues. V lost 3 bases and J 6 bases, leaving 18 bases between the germline ends. CDR1 and CDR2 (germline): SGHNT, YYREEE (reference sequence). CDR3 loop: CASSSLLGGRDGYTF. The CDR3 coding sequence is TGTGCCAGCAGCTCCCTCTTAGGGGGGAGGGATGGCTACACCTTC.

This clone was seen more than once but under ten times. The chain combines TRBV5-1 with TRBJ2-5; D is perhaps TRBD2 (7 bases). Germline-derived CDR1 and CDR2 are SGHRS and YFSETQ. Trimming took off 4 bases at V and 4 bases at J, with 23 bases between the two ends. CDR3 length: 17 residues. CDR3 sequence: CASSAGVAGAGRETQYF. For the CDR3, the DNA is TGCGCCAGCAGCGCGGGTGTCGCGGGGGCCGGGCGAGAGACCCAGTACTTC. The full variable domain, with the rest looked up from reference TRBV5-1 and TRBJ2-5, is KAGVTQTPRYLIKTRGQQVTLSCSPISGHRSVSWYQQTPGQGLQFLFEYFSETQRNKGNFPGRFSGRQFSNSRSEMNVSTLELGDSALYLCASSAGVAGAGRETQYFGPGTRLLVL.

In its sample, this clone was seen once. CDR3 protein: CASRLQGVMAGELFF. CDR3 nucleotides: TGTGCCAGCAGATTACAGGGGGTAATGGCCGGGGAGCTGTTTTTT. The chain has TRBV6-5 and TRBJ2-2, with 8 bases aligning to TRBD1. J lost 6 bases, V lost 6 bases, and 9 bases had no gene match. This CDR3 region has 15 residues. The germline V gene encodes CDR1 MNHEY and CDR2 SVGAGI.

The rearrangement uses TRBV5-4 and TRBJ1-1, with no clear D. V was trimmed by 4 bases and J by 0 bases, leaving 7 bases between them. CDR1 and CDR2 (germline): SGHNT, YYREEE (reference sequence). There are 13 residues in the CDR3. The CDR3, as DNA: TGTGCCAGCAGCACCGCGGTGAACACTGAAGCTTTCTTT. The encoded protein is CASSTAVNTEAFF.

The chain joins TRBV19 to TRBJ1-2, with 8 bases aligning to TRBD1. V trimming: 6 bases; J trimming: 1 base; junction bases outside the gene matches: 13. The CDR3 sequence is 17 residues long. CDR1 is LNHDA and CDR2 is SQIVND in the germline V gene (reference sequence). Written as DNA, the CDR3 is TGTGCCAGTAGCCAACCGGGATGGACAGGGAATAACTATGGCTACACCTTC. Translating it yields CASSQPGWTGNNYGYTF.

The count of this clone is one. The V call is TRBV24-1, the J call TRBJ2-1; TRBD1 agrees at 7 bases. Losses at the gene ends were 3 bases for V and 4 bases for J; bases not matched to a gene: 8. The CDR3 has 16 residues. Germline assignment: CDR1 KGHDR and CDR2 SFDVKD. CDR3 coding DNA: TGTGCCACCAGTGATCCACAGGGGAATGAGTACAATGAGCAGTTCTTC. Amino acids: CATSDPQGNEYNEQFF.

The rearrangement joins TRBV29-1 to TRBJ2-1; unclear D gene. The V end lost 2 bases, the J end lost 8 bases, and 13 bases lay between the germline ends. Germline CDR1 reads SQVTM; CDR2 reads ANQGSEA. CDR3 length: 13 residues. The chain's CDR3 is CSVESQILDEQFF. In nucleotides, the CDR3 is TGCAGCGTTGAATCACAGATCCTGGATGAGCAGTTCTTC.

The V gene is TRBV9, the J gene TRBJ1-6; the match to TRBD1 covers 12 bases. V lost 3 bases, J lost 10 bases, and 5 bases stayed unmatched. Germline V gene data show CDR1 as SGDLS and CDR2 as YYNGEE. The CDR3 covers 15 residues. The CDR3 DNA sequence: TGTGCCAGCAGCGCCGGGACAGGGGGCAGGTCACCCCTCCACTTT. Translation gives CASSAGTGGRSPLHF.

The chain employs TRBV5-1 and TRBJ2-5, with 10 bases fitting TRBD2. This CDR3 contains 14 residues. Germline CDR1 reads SGHRS; CDR2 reads YFSETQ. The trim removed 4 bases at V and 5 bases at J, leaving 5 bases unmatched. The chain's CDR3 is CASSVELAGETQYF. CDR3 sequence (DNA): TGCGCCAGCAGCGTCGAACTAGCGGGGGAGACCCAGTACTTC.

This chain connects TRBV10-3 to TRBJ2-3; 7 bases agree with TRBD1. CDR3 length: 16 amino acids. Germline lookup yields CDR1 ENHRY and CDR2 SYGVKD. The V segment lost 0 bases and the J segment 2 bases; nucleotides outside the gene matches: 5. The CDR3 bases are TGTGCCATCAGTGAGTCGAAAGACAGGGACACAGATACGCAGTATTTT. Its protein product is CAISESKDRDTDTQYF.

This chain uses TRBV5-1 with TRBJ1-4; D is uncertain. The CDR3 runs 15 residues. V was cut by 0 bases and J by 6 bases, with 12 bases left in between. Germline lookup yields CDR1 SGHRS and CDR2 YFSETQ. The CDR3 sequence is CASSLDGESHEKLFF. The DNA of the CDR3 is TGCGCCAGCAGCTTGGATGGGGAGAGTCATGAAAAACTGTTTTTT.

The CDR3: CASSFQRGFDEQFF. Here the CDR3 DNA reads TGTGCCAGCAGCTTCCAGCGCGGGTTTGATGAGCAGTTCTTC. V gene TRBV7-2 combines with J gene TRBJ2-1, with D tentatively TRBD2 (5 bases). V shed 3 bases and J shed 8 bases, with 14 bases lying between them. CDR3 length equals 14 residues. Germline V lookup: CDR1 SGHTA, CDR2 FQGNSA.

This chain uses TRBV19 with TRBJ1-5; D is uncertain. Germline CDR1 and CDR2: LNHDA and SQIVND (reference sequence). Trimming took 6 bases from V and 0 from J, leaving 9 bases between them. There are 14 residues in the CDR3. The CDR3 nucleotides are TGTGCCAGTAGAGAGGGTCCTAGCAATCAGCCCCAGCATTTT. Amino acids: CASREGPSNQPQHF. The full variable domain, its missing parts supplied by reference TRBV19 and TRBJ1-5, is DGGITQSPKYLFRKEGQNVTLSCEQNLNHDAMYWYRQDPGQGLRLIYYSQIVNDFQKGDIAEGYSVSREKKESFPLTVTSAQKNPTAFYLCASREGPSNQPQHFGDGTRLSIL.

The rearrangement joins TRBV2 to TRBJ1-2; 8 nucleotides match TRBD1. The junction had 5 bases not matched to a gene; V was cut back by 7 bases and J by 13 bases. The germline V gene encodes CDR1 SNHLY and CDR2 FYNNEI. CDR3 length: 10 residues. This chain's CDR3 is CASNGQGLTF. DNA for the CDR3: TGTGCCAGCAACGGACAGGGACTCACCTTC.

This rearrangement joins TRBV2 to TRBJ2-7, with D perhaps TRBD1 (5 bases). This CDR3 spans 13 amino acids. The V gene lost 4 bases and the J gene lost 7 bases, with 14 bases spanning the gap. The germline V gene encodes CDR1 SNHLY and CDR2 FYNNEI. DNA for the CDR3: TGTGCCAGCAGTGGGACCGTATCAGGGGAGCAGTACTTC. Residues: CASSGTVSGEQYF.

This clone was observed a few times. The J gene is TRBJ2-5, the V gene TRBV5-6; perhaps TRBD2 as D (5 bases). With 3 bases removed from V and 5 bases from J, the gap between germline ends came to 8 bases. Germline V gives CDR1 SGHDT, CDR2 YYEEEE. This CDR3 contains 12 residues. In DNA, the CDR3 is TGTGCCAGCAGCTGGACTGGGGAGACCCAGTACTTC. Amino acid sequence: CASSWTGETQYF.

The gene calls are TRBV24-1 and TRBJ2-7; D uncertain. The CDR3 runs 13 residues. V was cut by 12 bases and J by 1 base, with 15 bases left in between. Germline V gene sequence: CDR1 KGHDR, CDR2 SFDVKD. The CDR3 loop is CAAQTETSYEQYF. CDR3 nucleotide sequence: TGTGCCGCCCAGACGGAGACTTCCTACGAGCAGTACTTC.

The V gene is TRBV6-5, the J gene TRBJ2-7; 9 bases are shared with TRBD1. The V gene end was trimmed by 4 bases and the J gene end by 5 bases; junction bases not matched to a gene: 6. CDR1 is MNHEY, CDR2 SVGAGI, per germline. The CDR3 extends over 14 amino acids. The CDR3 DNA reads as TGTGCCAGCAGTTTAGGACAGGGGAGGCACGAGCAGTACTTC. Residues: CASSLGQGRHEQYF.

The chain employs TRBV18 and TRBJ1-2, with 7 bases matching TRBD1. Germline CDR1 reads KGHSH; CDR2 reads LQKENI. Losses at the gene ends were 3 bases for V and 6 bases for J; bases not matched to a gene: 16. This CDR3 is built from 17 residues. CDR3 protein: CASSPNPTGLRGDGYTF. As DNA, the CDR3 is TGTGCCAGCTCACCGAATCCGACAGGGCTAAGAGGAGATGGCTACACCTTC.

The rearrangement joins TRBV5-1 to TRBJ1-3; D call uncertain. The germline V gene encodes CDR1 SGHRS and CDR2 YFSETQ. V lost 0 bases, J lost 0 bases, and 10 bases lay in between. The CDR3 has 16 residues. The chain's CDR3 is CASSLVPAYSGNTIYF. DNA of the CDR3: TGCGCCAGCAGCTTGGTTCCAGCGTACTCTGGAAACACCATATATTTT.

The chain is built from TRBV5-6 and TRBJ2-5; 7 nucleotides agree with TRBD2. Unmatched junction bases numbered 10, after V lost 6 bases and J lost 2 bases. Germline V gene data show CDR1 as SGHDT and CDR2 as YYEEEE. The CDR3 sequence is 15 residues long. CDR3 region: CASTQAGRIQETQYF. In DNA form, the CDR3 reads TGTGCCAGCACCCAAGCGGGACGGATTCAAGAGACCCAGTACTTC.

The chain carries TRBV7-2 and TRBJ2-5; 8 bases are a match to TRBD2. CDR3 length: 13 amino acids. Trimming took 7 bases from V and 1 from J; bases not matched to a gene: 2. CDR1 is SGHTA, CDR2 FQGNSA, per germline. This CDR3 reads CASTSGFQETQYF. CDR3 in DNA: TGTGCCAGCACTAGCGGGTTCCAAGAGACCCAGTACTTC.

The genes are TRBV28 and TRBJ1-2; 8 bases align to TRBD1. The V gene end was trimmed by 3 bases and the J gene end by 4 bases; junction bases not matched to a gene: 4. The germline V gene has CDR1 MDHEN and CDR2 SYDVKM. The CDR3 covers 14 residues. The CDR3 DNA is TGTGCCAGCAGTTTTGCACAGGGGGTCTATGGCTACACCTTC. It is translated as CASSFAQGVYGYTF.